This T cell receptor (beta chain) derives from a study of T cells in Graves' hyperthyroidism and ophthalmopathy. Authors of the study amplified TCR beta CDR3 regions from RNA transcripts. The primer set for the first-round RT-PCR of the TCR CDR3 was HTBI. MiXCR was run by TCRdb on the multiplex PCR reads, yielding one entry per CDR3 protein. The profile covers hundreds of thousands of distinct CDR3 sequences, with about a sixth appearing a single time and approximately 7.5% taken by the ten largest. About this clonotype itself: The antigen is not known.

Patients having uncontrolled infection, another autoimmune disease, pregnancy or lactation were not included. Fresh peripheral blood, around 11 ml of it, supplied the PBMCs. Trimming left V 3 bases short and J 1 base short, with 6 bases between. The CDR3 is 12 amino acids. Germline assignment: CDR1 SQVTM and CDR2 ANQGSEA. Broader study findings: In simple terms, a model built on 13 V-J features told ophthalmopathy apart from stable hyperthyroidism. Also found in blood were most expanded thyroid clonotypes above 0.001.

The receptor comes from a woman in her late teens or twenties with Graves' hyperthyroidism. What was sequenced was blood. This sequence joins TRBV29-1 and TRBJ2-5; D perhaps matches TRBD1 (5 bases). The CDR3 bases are TGCAGCGTTGACAGGGTCCAAGAGACCCAGTACTTC. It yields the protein CSVDRVQETQYF.